Below are 18 T cell receptor beta chains sequenced from a single sample in a study of blood T cell repertoires in COVID-19 (dated by TCRdb to about 2020). Libraries were built with the immunoSEQ multiplex PCR assay. TCRdb limited this immuneACCESS table to in-frame rearrangements with V and J called. A share of clones is missing; checked studies link under half to unresolved V genes, and the rest is unexplained. Counted in this sample were under 300,000 clones; about 82% of them appeared once. Jointly, the top ten make up 12% of the sample. What was sequenced was peripheral blood. The receptors shown here come from a man older than 75 with acute or convalescent COVID-19.

The chain couples TRBV14 to TRBJ1-2; D uncertain. Trimming shortened V by 0 bases and J by 3 bases, and 8 bases separated the two germline ends. This CDR3 comprises 14 residues. Germline V CDR1 and CDR2: SGHDN, FVKESK. The CDR3 reads CASSQDPRYYGYTF. The CDR3 nucleotides read TGTGCCAGCAGCCAAGACCCCAGGTACTATGGCTACACCTTC.

This rearrangement joins TRBV28 to TRBJ1-2; no clear D. Trimming removed 7 bases at V and 3 bases at J, with 9 bases between. CDR1 is MDHEN, CDR2 SYDVKM, per germline. The CDR3 extends over 12 amino acids. CDR3 sequence reads: CASIGGDYGYTF. The DNA for the CDR3 is TGTGCCAGCATAGGAGGAGACTATGGCTACACCTTC.

The chain joins TRBV7-2 to TRBJ2-1; TRBD2 matches at 11 bases. Losses at the gene ends were 4 bases for V and 14 bases for J; bases not matched to a gene: 10. The CDR3 consists of 14 residues. Per the germline V gene, CDR1 is SGHTA and CDR2 is FQGNSA. The CDR3: CASSSPGSGREKFF. In nucleotides, the CDR3 is TGTGCCAGCAGCTCCCCAGGTAGCGGGAGGGAGAAGTTCTTC. Filled out from reference TRBV7-2 and TRBJ2-1, the complete variable domain reads GAGVSQSPSNKVTEKGKDVELRCDPISGHTALYWYRQSLGQGLEFLIYFQGNSAPDKSGLPSDRFSAERTGGSVSTLTIQRTQQEDSAVYLCASSSPGSGREKFFGPGTRLTVL.

The V and J genes are TRBV5-1 and TRBJ2-1; 15 bases map to TRBD2. CDR1 and CDR2 from the germline V gene are SGHRS and YFSETQ. V was pared by 5 bases and J by 9 bases, with 9 bases of the junction left unmatched. The CDR3 is made up of 16 amino acids. This CDR3 reads CASSSGLAGGPVEQFF. CDR3 DNA sequence: TGCGCCAGCAGTTCCGGACTAGCGGGAGGGCCGGTTGAGCAGTTCTTC. Looking up the rest from reference TRBV5-1 and TRBJ2-1 gives the full variable domain: KAGVTQTPRYLIKTRGQQVTLSCSPISGHRSVSWYQQTPGQGLQFLFEYFSETQRNKGNFPGRFSGRQFSNSRSEMNVSTLELGDSALYLCASSSGLAGGPVEQFFGPGTRLTVL.

This sequence joins TRBV5-1 and TRBJ2-5; weak D call: TRBD1 (5 bases). V gave up 0 bases and J gave up 4 bases, with 13 bases separating them. The CDR3 sequence is 15 residues long. CDR1 is SGHRS and CDR2 is YFSETQ in the germline V gene. CDR3 sequence: CASSLGQGMGETQYF. Written as DNA, the CDR3 is TGCGCCAGCAGCTTGGGTCAGGGTATGGGAGAGACCCAGTACTTC. Complete variable domain (other parts from reference TRBV5-1 and TRBJ2-5): KAGVTQTPRYLIKTRGQQVTLSCSPISGHRSVSWYQQTPGQGLQFLFEYFSETQRNKGNFPGRFSGRQFSNSRSEMNVSTLELGDSALYLCASSLGQGMGETQYFGPGTRLLVL.

With respect to this clone: Other DNA sequences in the same sample also yield this CDR3. The V and J genes are TRBV2 and TRBJ2-7, with 8 nucleotides matching TRBD1. The CDR3 runs 13 residues. From germline, CDR1 is SNHLY and CDR2 FYNNEI. Losses at the gene ends were 4 bases for V and 4 bases for J; bases not matched to a gene: 3. CDR3 in amino acids: CASSGTGTYEQYF. The CDR3 DNA reads TGTGCCAGCAGTGGGACAGGGACTTACGAGCAGTACTTC.

This clone was seen a single time. The V and J genes are TRBV10-3 and TRBJ1-2; 9 bases fit TRBD1. V lost 6 bases, J lost 0 bases, and 11 bases stayed unmatched. The CDR3 contains 17 residues. Germline loops: CDR1 ENHRY, CDR2 SYGVKD. The CDR3 protein is CAIRTGTGRGANYGYTF. The CDR3 nucleotides are TGTGCCATCAGAACCGGGACAGGGAGGGGAGCTAACTATGGCTACACCTTC.

The rearrangement uses TRBV12-3 or TRBV12-4 and TRBJ2-5, with D tentatively TRBD2 (5 bases). The CDR3 extends over 13 amino acids. V was trimmed by 3 bases and J by 5 bases, leaving 10 bases between them. DNA of the CDR3: TGTGCCAGCAGTTTTGCGAGGGCCGAGACCCAGTACTTC. Protein product: CASSFARAETQYF.

The V and J genes are TRBV19 and TRBJ2-5, with a tentative D call TRBD2 (6 bases). Germline CDR1 and CDR2: LNHDA and SQIVND (reference sequence). Trimming pared 5 bases from V and 5 bases from J, leaving 18 bases between. CDR3 length: 15 residues. CDR3: CASSPGGGMYETQYF. In nucleotides, the CDR3 is TGTGCCAGTAGTCCCGGTGGGGGGATGTATGAGACCCAGTACTTC.

Remarks on this clone: Within the sample, other DNA sequences also encode this same CDR3. The chain couples TRBV28 to TRBJ1-2; tentatively, D is TRBD1 (5 bases). The germline gives CDR1 MDHEN, CDR2 SYDVKM. This CDR3 spans 14 amino acids. Deletions cut 1 base from V and 2 bases from J, with 8 bases between. As DNA, the CDR3 is TGTGCCAGCAGTTTATCCAGGGTCAACTATGGCTACACCTTC. Its translation: CASSLSRVNYGYTF.

The J gene is TRBJ2-5, the V gene TRBV24-1, with TRBD2 matching over 8 bases. There are 15 residues in the CDR3. Germline V lookup: CDR1 KGHDR, CDR2 SFDVKD. V dropped 3 bases and J dropped 2; count of bases not matched to a gene: 4. CDR3 amino acids: CATSDLSGKQETQYF. Written as DNA, the CDR3 is TGTGCCACCAGTGATCTTAGCGGGAAACAAGAGACCCAGTACTTC.

The chain links TRBV6-5 to TRBJ1-1; a weak D match, TRBD1 (6 bases). Trimming left V 6 bases short and J 5 bases short, with 13 bases between. The CDR3 spans 13 residues. CDR1 is MNHEY, CDR2 SVGAGI, per germline. The CDR3 bases are TGTGCCAGCAGGGACAGAGGGGGAACTGAAGCTTTCTTT. Translated, it gives CASRDRGGTEAFF.

For this clone: This same CDR3 is encoded by further DNA sequences in the sample. The V and J genes are TRBV12-3 or TRBV12-4 and TRBJ1-5, with D unresolved. This CDR3 comprises 13 residues. Trimming pared 1 base from V and 4 bases from J, leaving 5 bases between. The CDR3 region has the DNA TGTGCCAGCAGTTTAGGGAGAAATCAGCCCCAGCATTTT. Protein: CASSLGRNQPQHF.

V gene TRBV2 combines with J gene TRBJ1-5, with D possibly being TRBD1 (6 bases). Between the trimmed V and J ends, which lost 7 bases and 4 bases, there was a span of 11 bases. The CDR3 is 13 residues long. The germline CDR1 and CDR2 sequences are SNHLY and FYNNEI. This chain's CDR3 is CASTRGANQPQHF. The CDR3 bases are TGTGCCAGCACACGGGGGGCGAATCAGCCCCAGCATTTT.

This chain connects TRBV7-2 to TRBJ2-2; a possible D gene is TRBD2 (5 bases). V lost 6 bases, J lost 5 bases, and 16 bases lay in between. CDR1 and CDR2 (germline): SGHTA, FQGNSA. CDR3 length equals 15 residues. The CDR3 reads CASRLGRHETGELFF. Written as DNA, the CDR3 is TGTGCCAGCAGACTAGGAAGACATGAGACCGGGGAGCTGTTTTTT.

The chain couples TRBV7-3 to TRBJ2-7; 7 nucleotides agree with TRBD2. The CDR3 length is 15 residues. V lost 5 bases to trimming and J lost 1 base; unmatched junction nucleotides: 8. Germline CDR1 and CDR2: SGHTA and FQGTGA. The DNA for the CDR3 is TGTGCCAGCAGCCCCGGGGCTAGCGGATCCTACGAGCAGTACTTC. This codes for CASSPGASGSYEQYF.

V is TRBV14 and J is TRBJ1-1; no firm D call. The germline V gene encodes CDR1 SGHDN and CDR2 FVKESK. V lost 4 bases, J lost 0 bases, and 9 bases lay in between. This CDR3 has 14 amino acids. The CDR3, as DNA: TGTGCCAGCAGCCTCCTCCCGGTGAACACTGAAGCTTTCTTT. Its translation is CASSLLPVNTEAFF. Looking up the rest from reference TRBV14 and TRBJ1-1 gives the full variable domain: EAGVTQFPSHSVIEKGQTVTLRCDPISGHDNLYWYRRVMGKEIKFLLHFVKESKQDESGMPNNRFLAERTGGTYSTLKVQPAELEDSGVYFCASSLLPVNTEAFFGQGTRLTVV.

This clone appeared a single time. CDR3 DNA: TGTGCCAGCAGCCACCAACGGACAGGGGGAGGACTAGCTTTCTTT. It encodes CASSHQRTGGGLAFF. J is TRBJ1-1 and V is TRBV7-2, with 10 nucleotides matching TRBD1. The CDR3 contains 15 residues. CDR1 is SGHTA and CDR2 is FQGNSA in the germline V gene. J was trimmed by 10 bases and V by 5 bases; bases with no gene match: 13.